Presented here are 27 T cell receptor beta chains from one specimen sequenced in a study of blood T cell repertoires in COVID-19 (TCRdb year 2020). The library was generated by the immunoSEQ multiplex PCR assay. In TCRdb, the immuneACCESS table is reduced to in-frame sequences with V and J assigned. These tables do not hold every clone; where another copy was compared, an unresolved V gene accounts for under half, and the others remain unexplained. The sample includes about 250,000 clones, with 88% observed a single time. The ten largest clonotypes hold just under 0.8% of the sample. The sample consisted of peripheral blood. These receptors came from a young woman with acute or convalescent COVID-19.

The chain has TRBV2 and TRBJ1-4; no definite D call. The CDR3 extends over 16 amino acids. Germline V gene sequence: CDR1 SNHLY, CDR2 FYNNEI. V was clipped by 6 bases and J by 4 bases, with 18 bases between them. CDR3 in amino acids: CASREVFGGVNEKLFF. In DNA form, the CDR3 reads TGTGCCAGCAGGGAGGTTTTTGGTGGCGTTAATGAAAAACTGTTTTTT. Full variable domain (rest looked up from reference TRBV2 and TRBJ1-4): EPEVTQTPSHQVTQMGQEVILRCVPISNHLYFYWYRQILGQKVEFLVSFYNNEISEKSEIFDDQFSVERPDGSNFTLKIRSTKLEDSAMYFCASREVFGGVNEKLFFGSGTQLSVL.

J is TRBJ1-3 and V is TRBV4-2; D ambiguous. Trimming stripped 5 bases from V and 1 base from J, with 15 bases between. Germline lookup yields CDR1 LGHNA and CDR2 YNFKEQ. The CDR3 contains 16 residues. The CDR3 sequence: CASSWSWENSGNTIYF. The CDR3 bases are TGTGCCAGCAGCTGGTCGTGGGAGAATTCTGGAAACACCATATATTTT.

This clone occurred once. The CDR3 region has the DNA TGTGCCAGCAGCTTATTCGCCTTAGGACAGGGAGCGTATAATTCACCCCTCCACTTT. Amino acids: CASSLFALGQGAYNSPLHF. The rearrangement uses TRBV5-6 and TRBJ1-6, with 8 bases identical to TRBD1. The CDR3 covers 19 residues. Losses at the gene ends were 2 bases for V and 4 bases for J; bases not matched to a gene: 14. The germline V gene has CDR1 SGHDT and CDR2 YYEEEE.

This clone was detected once. The J gene is TRBJ2-3, the V gene TRBV3-1 (or the pseudogene TRBV3-2), with 16 nucleotides matching TRBD2. The trim removed 5 bases at V and 8 bases at J, leaving 7 bases unmatched. CDR3 length equals 16 residues. The germline CDR1 and CDR2 sequences are LGHDT and YNNKEL (reference sequence). The chain's CDR3 is CASSSGLAGGAGTQYF. DNA of the CDR3: TGTGCCAGCAGCTCGGGACTAGCGGGGGGGGCTGGTACGCAGTATTTT.

The genes are TRBV4-1 and TRBJ2-3; TRBD1 might be the D (6 bases). The CDR3 has 19 amino acids. Germline assignment: CDR1 MGHRA and CDR2 YSYEKL. Deletions cut 2 bases from V and 2 bases from J, with 23 bases between. CDR3 DNA: TGCGCCAGCAGCCAACGGGGCCAGGGGTCGCACCTCTCCACAGATACGCAGTATTTT. Translation gives CASSQRGQGSHLSTDTQYF.

The chain employs TRBV5-6 and TRBJ2-3; 10 bases match TRBD2. This CDR3 has 16 amino acids. Germline CDR1 SGHDT, CDR2 YYEEEE. V trimming: 5 bases; J trimming: 1 base; junction bases outside the gene matches: 7. In DNA form, the CDR3 reads TGTGCCAGCAGAGCGCTAGCGGGAGACCGCACAGATACGCAGTATTTT. As protein: CASRALAGDRTDTQYF.

The V and J genes are TRBV29-1 and TRBJ2-4; 7 bases agree with TRBD2. CDR3 length: 14 amino acids. V dropped 6 bases and J dropped 3; count of bases not matched to a gene: 8. Germline V CDR1 and CDR2: SQVTM, ANQGSEA. Written as DNA, the CDR3 is TGCAGCGTCCAGACTAGCCAGATCAAAAACATTCAGTACTTC. Residues: CSVQTSQIKNIQYF.

The V and J genes are TRBV6-5 and TRBJ2-3, with 8 bases aligning to TRBD1. CDR3 length: 15 amino acids. Looked up from germline, CDR1 is MNHEY and CDR2 is SVGAGI. Trimming cost V 0 bases and J 6 bases; bases outside gene matches: 5. The CDR3, as DNA: TGTGCCAGCAGTTACTCTGGACAGGGAACGGATACGCAGTATTTT. It translates to CASSYSGQGTDTQYF.

The chain couples TRBV5-1 to TRBJ2-1; D might be TRBD2 (6 bases). The ends were cut back, 4 bases at V and 3 bases at J, with 17 bases in the middle. The CDR3 sequence is 16 residues long. Germline-derived CDR1 and CDR2 are SGHRS and YFSETQ. Here the CDR3 reads CASSPGGSGVYNEQFF. CDR3 sequence (DNA): TGCGCCAGCAGCCCTGGGGGTAGCGGAGTCTACAATGAGCAGTTCTTC.

V gene TRBV5-6 combines with J gene TRBJ1-1; 8 positions match TRBD1. Germline V gives CDR1 SGHDT, CDR2 YYEEEE. Trimming at V came to 4 bases and at J to 4 bases, leaving 9 bases not matched to a gene. This CDR3 region has 15 residues. CDR3 in DNA: TGTGCCAGCAGCAGGACAGGGAGAAGGTTCACTGAAGCTTTCTTT. Translation: CASSRTGRRFTEAFF.

This clone has just one count. The V and J genes are TRBV12-3 or TRBV12-4 and TRBJ2-7; no definite D call. Trimming took off 3 bases at V and 4 bases at J, with 7 bases between the two ends. The CDR3 is 12 residues long. For the CDR3, the DNA is TGTGCCAGCAGTTTTAGATATTACGAGCAGTACTTC. Amino acids: CASSFRYYEQYF.

In DNA form, the CDR3 reads TGTGCCAGTAGTAGGGGACAGGGGGGGTCCCTTTTCTACGAGCAGTACTTC. Amino acid sequence: CASSRGQGGSLFYEQYF. V gene TRBV19 combines with J gene TRBJ2-7, with 11 bases identical to TRBD1. Germline CDR1 is LNHDA and CDR2 is SQIVND (reference sequence). The CDR3 has 17 amino acids. Trimming cost V 4 bases and J 3 bases; bases outside gene matches: 11.

This clone is a singleton in its sample. The chain combines TRBV29-1 with TRBJ2-1, with TRBD2 matching 15 bases. The CDR3 consists of 13 residues. V dropped 6 bases and J dropped 10; count of bases not matched to a gene: 4. Germline V gene data show CDR1 as SQVTM and CDR2 as ANQGSEA. DNA of the CDR3: TGCAGCGTGGGACTAGCGGGAGGTTGGGAGCAGTTCTTC. Translated: CSVGLAGGWEQFF.

This chain joins TRBV4-1 and TRBJ2-5; weak D call: TRBD1 (5 bases). V lost 0 bases and J lost 5, with 10 bases in between. CDR1 and CDR2 from the germline V gene are MGHRA and YSYEKL. The CDR3 is 14 residues long. CDR3 residues: CASSQDKGWETQYF. CDR3 in DNA: TGCGCCAGCAGCCAAGATAAGGGGTGGGAGACCCAGTACTTC.

The chain carries TRBV27 and TRBJ1-2; possible D gene TRBD1, 5 bases. This CDR3 region has 15 residues. V was trimmed by 4 bases and J by 3 bases, leaving 15 bases between them. Germline V lookup: CDR1 MNHEY, CDR2 SMNVEV (reference sequence). The CDR3 sequence: CASSSNAGRYYGYTF. Written as DNA, the CDR3 is TGTGCCAGCAGTTCAAACGCGGGGCGCTACTATGGCTACACCTTC.

The chain carries TRBV7-3 and TRBJ1-1, with D unresolved. Germline V gene data show CDR1 as SGHTA and CDR2 as FQGTGA. The CDR3 is 13 residues long. V was pared by 4 bases and J by 3 bases, with 9 bases between. In nucleotides, the CDR3 is TGTGCCAGCAGCTCAGGAAGAGACACTGAAGCTTTCTTT. Its protein product is CASSSGRDTEAFF.

The rearrangement joins TRBV6-2 or TRBV6-3 to TRBJ1-5, with 10 bases lining up with TRBD1. V trimming: 0 bases; J trimming: 7 bases; junction bases outside the gene matches: 12. The CDR3 consists of 18 residues. Germline assignment: CDR1 MNHEY and CDR2 SVGEGT. The CDR3 DNA reads as TGTGCCAGCAGTTACTCGTCTCCTGGACAGGGGGTTAAGCAGCCCCAGCATTTT. Translating gives CASSYSSPGQGVKQPQHF.

V is TRBV7-2 and J is TRBJ2-7; 10 nucleotides align to TRBD2. V shed 5 bases and J 4 bases; nucleotides not matched to a gene: 11. Germline loops: CDR1 SGHTA, CDR2 FQGNSA. This CDR3 is 16 amino acids long. CDR3 sequence: CASSPVPSGSSYEQYF. The CDR3 bases are TGTGCCAGCAGCCCCGTACCTAGCGGGAGTTCGTACGAGCAGTACTTC. Using reference TRBV7-2 and TRBJ2-7 for the parts outside the CDR3, the full variable domain is GAGVSQSPSNKVTEKGKDVELRCDPISGHTALYWYRQSLGQGLEFLIYFQGNSAPDKSGLPSDRFSAERTGGSVSTLTIQRTQQEDSAVYLCASSPVPSGSSYEQYFGPGTRLTVT.

The chain uses TRBV5-4 and TRBJ1-4; tentative D call: TRBD1 (5 bases). The CDR3 loop spans 15 amino acids. V lost 0 bases and J lost 7, with 13 bases in between. Per the germline V gene, CDR1 is SGHNT and CDR2 is YYREEE (reference sequence). CDR3: CASSLAQGGSEKLFF. The CDR3 DNA is TGTGCCAGCAGCTTGGCCCAGGGCGGATCTGAAAAACTGTTTTTT.

The chain is built from TRBV10-3 and TRBJ2-2, with 7 bases that match TRBD2. Trimming removed 4 bases from V and 6 bases from J; junction bases left unmatched: 5. Germline V gives CDR1 ENHRY, CDR2 SYGVKD. The CDR3 runs to 14 residues. The CDR3 bases are TGTGCCATCAGTGTGGGCGGGAGCGCCGGGGAGCTGTTTTTT. As protein: CAISVGGSAGELFF.

The chain recombines TRBV6-2 or TRBV6-3 with TRBJ2-7, with D hard to call. The CDR3 is made up of 13 amino acids. V was clipped by 2 bases and J by 4 bases, with 9 bases between them. The germline V gene encodes CDR1 MNHEY and CDR2 SVGEGT. This chain's CDR3 is CASSYVFRYEQYF. DNA for the CDR3: TGTGCCAGCAGTTACGTGTTCCGGTACGAGCAGTACTTC.

In this sample, this clone turned up a few times. The J gene is TRBJ2-7, the V gene TRBV19; 9 bases map to TRBD2. This CDR3 is 17 amino acids long. Germline trimming cut 3 bases from V and 0 bases from J; bases unmatched to any gene: 9. Germline assignment: CDR1 LNHDA and CDR2 SQIVND (reference sequence). CDR3 nucleotides: TGTGCCAGTAGTATCTTGACTAGCGGTTCTAGCTCCTACGAGCAGTACTTC. Translating it yields CASSILTSGSSSYEQYF.

The CDR3 region has the DNA TGTGCCAGCAGTTTATTTCCCAATAATGAAAAACTGTTTTTT. As protein: CASSLFPNNEKLFF. The chain is built from TRBV28 and TRBJ1-4, with no clear D. The ends were cut back, 1 base at V and 4 bases at J, with 7 bases in the middle. Germline V lookup: CDR1 MDHEN, CDR2 SYDVKM. This CDR3 has 14 amino acids.

The genes are TRBV6-5 and TRBJ2-7; D remains ambiguous. CDR1 is MNHEY, CDR2 SVGAGI, per germline. The V end was cut by 6 bases, the J end by 0 bases, with 6 bases between. The CDR3 length is 12 residues. In DNA form, the CDR3 reads TGTGCCAGCAGCCGGAGCTCCTACGAGCAGTACTTC. Translating it yields CASSRSSYEQYF.

The genes are TRBV29-1 and TRBJ2-3, with TRBD2 matching over 8 bases. The CDR3 spans 14 residues. Losses at the gene ends were 8 bases for V and 3 bases for J; bases not matched to a gene: 10. Germline CDR1 reads SQVTM; CDR2 reads ANQGSEA. CDR3 DNA sequence: TGCAGCTCTGGCGCGGGAGGTACTACAGATACGCAGTATTTT. Translating it yields CSSGAGGTTDTQYF.

This sequence joins TRBV2 and TRBJ2-2, with 10 bases identical to TRBD1. CDR3 length: 13 residues. Germline lookup yields CDR1 SNHLY and CDR2 FYNNEI. The V segment lost 11 bases and the J segment 7 bases; nucleotides outside the gene matches: 7. As DNA, the CDR3 is TGTGCCGGCCGGGACAGGGGCTACGGGGAGCTGTTTTTT. Protein product: CAGRDRGYGELFF.

The chain recombines TRBV12-3 or TRBV12-4 with TRBJ1-5; D uncertain. V lost 4 bases and J lost 4, with 5 bases in between. This CDR3 comprises 12 residues. The CDR3 region is CASSYKNQPQHF. DNA of the CDR3: TGTGCCAGCAGTTACAAGAATCAGCCCCAGCATTTT.